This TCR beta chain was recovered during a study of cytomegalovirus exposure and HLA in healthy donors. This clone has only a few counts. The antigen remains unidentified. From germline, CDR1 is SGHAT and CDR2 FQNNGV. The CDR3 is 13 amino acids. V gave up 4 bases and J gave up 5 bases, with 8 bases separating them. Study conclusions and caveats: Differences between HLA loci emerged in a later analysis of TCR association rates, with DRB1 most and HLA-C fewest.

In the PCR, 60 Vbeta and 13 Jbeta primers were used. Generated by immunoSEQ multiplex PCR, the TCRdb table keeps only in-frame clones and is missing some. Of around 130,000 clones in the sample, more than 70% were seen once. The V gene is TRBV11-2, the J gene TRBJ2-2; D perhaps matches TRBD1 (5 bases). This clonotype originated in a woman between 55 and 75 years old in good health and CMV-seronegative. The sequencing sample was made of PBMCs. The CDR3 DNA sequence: TGTGCCAGCAGCTACACAGGAACCGGGGAGCTGTTTTTT. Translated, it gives CASSYTGTGELFF.